This T cell receptor beta chain is drawn from a study of vaccination effects on CD4 cells after COVID-19. Looking at the study overall: Vaccination of participants consisted of two doses of either the BNT162b2 or mRNA-1273 vaccine.

Profiled with immunoSEQ multiplex PCR; TCRdb holds only in-frame clones, not every one. The sample has about 24,000 clones, 76% seen once. Study-level findings and limits: In vaccinees who were healthy, merely 1 out of 255 vaccine-induced clones cross-reacted with common cold coronaviruses. The study found marked clonal contraction of infection- and vaccine-induced clones late after vaccination.

There are a few counts of this clone. The antigen is unknown. Expansion with viral peptide pools was applied to antigen-specific CD4+ T cells by the ViraFEST assay prior to sequencing. Culture lasted about nine days before CD4+ T cell isolation. Testing of the vaccine recipients showed negative nucleocapsid antibodies and no prior SARS-CoV-2 infection. J was trimmed by 6 bases and V by 6 bases; bases with no gene match: 11. In germline, CDR1 is SNHLY, CDR2 FYNNEI. This CDR3 region has 15 residues. This rearrangement joins TRBV2 to TRBJ1-5; 7 bases map to TRBD1. This clonotype was obtained from a human donor who received a COVID-19 vaccine. Here the sequenced sample was CD4+ T cells from PBMCs cultured with HCoV-NL63 spike peptides, taken before COVID-19 vaccination. The CDR3: CASRGRQGSGQPQHF. The CDR3, as DNA: TGTGCCAGCAGGGGACGACAGGGTAGCGGTCAGCCCCAGCATTTT.